One sample yielded the 2 T cell receptor beta chains listed below, sequenced in a study of CD8 T cells in Susac syndrome. Random hexamers primed reverse transcription of 0.5 to 1 ug RNA. TCRdb itself ran the immunoSEQ multiplex PCR reads through MiXCR, one entry per CDR3 protein. The data hold tens of thousands of distinct CDR3 sequences, with 80% to 95% observed a single time. What was sequenced was CD8+ T cells from PBMCs. The receptor set was obtained from a human donor in good health.

The chain uses TRBV6-5 and TRBJ1-1, with D tentatively TRBD1 (5 bases). Germline V lookup: CDR1 MNHEY, CDR2 SVGAGI. The CDR3 contains 12 residues. V lost 2 bases, J lost 4 bases, and 5 bases lay in between. The CDR3 bases are TGTGCCAGCAGTTACGGGGGCACTGAAGCTTTCTTT. It translates to CASSYGGTEAFF.

The V gene is TRBV5-6, the J gene TRBJ1-1, with D uncertain. There are 13 residues in the CDR3. Germline lookup yields CDR1 SGHDT and CDR2 YYEEEE. The germline V and J ends were trimmed by 0 bases and 1 base, with 4 bases remaining between them. This CDR3 is CASSLGKNTEAFF. The DNA of the CDR3 is TGTGCCAGCAGCTTGGGAAAGAACACTGAAGCTTTCTTT.